This T cell receptor beta chain derives from a study of graft-versus-host responses after intestinal transplantation (dated by TCRdb to about 2021). Study-level background: The transplants that recipients received were multivisceral, liver-intestinal, or isolated intestinal. Every recipient was given anti-thymocyte globulin induction, then maintenance tacrolimus and steroids for approximately 3 years. A cohort of more than 20 intestinal transplant recipients, including one retransplant, was enrolled, and a few patients lacking pretransplant specimens were excluded. After intestinal transplantation, graft-versus-host and host-versus-graft alloreactive T cell clones were followed in the graft, circulation and bone marrow using bulk TCR-beta CDR3 sequencing. Alloreactive clones were identified by sequencing pre-transplant mixed lymphocyte reaction products and comparing them with unstimulated pre-transplant donor and recipient T cells. Rather than being sequenced by the commercial service, samples from a few later patients were sequenced in-house on an Illumina MiSeq and processed with MiXCR. A peak of at least 4% donor T cells among recipient peripheral blood mononuclear cells was the definition used for donor T cell macrochimerism. Study-wide conclusions, independent of this receptor: GvH clones were detected in recipient bone marrow, and some appeared earlier in ileal mucosa or blood, consistent with an intestinal mucosal origin. The relatively low number and heterogeneity of intestinal transplant patients limited the conclusions. In patients with donor T cell macrochimerism, the allografts had high GvH to HvG T cell clonal ratios. Early after transplant, peak levels of circulating GvH clones were associated with declines in HvG clones.

Library method: the immunoSEQ multiplex PCR assay. For most patients, genomic DNA was isolated with the Qiagen DNeasy Blood and Tissue Kit and shipped frozen to Adaptive Biotechnologies for TCR sequencing. Adaptive Biotechnologies carried out high-throughput TCR-beta CDR3 sequencing of genomic DNA for most patients. Processing in the source paper ran as follows. Adaptive's ImmunoSEQ software supplied the TCR sequencing data for 18 patients, while MiXCR and VDJtools were used to process a few other patients. CD4 versus CD8 sorting errors were corrected by removing sequences found in both subsets at a frequency ratio below 5:1. Because the origin of CDR3 nucleotide sequences shared between donor and recipient could not be assigned, those sequences were removed. At least 2-fold expansion over unstimulated cells and a minimum CFSE-low frequency of 0.002% (template counts) or 0.001% (read counts) were required for clones to be classified as alloreactive. Mappable clones were those detected in sequenced pre-transplant spleen, lymph node, or MLR CFSE-low populations of the donor or recipient. The cumulative frequency of alloreactive clones was calculated as a percentage of all sequences, weighted by copy number. Not all clones reach the TCRdb copy of this immuneACCESS table, which keeps in-frame sequences only. Checked studies attribute under half of the gap to unresolved V genes and leave the rest unexplained. V, J and clone size derive from that table, while D and trimming were established from the DNA sequence. The sample table holds roughly 69,000 clones, of which roughly 90% were seen once. The top ten hold around 1.7% of the sample.

The time point label of this sample denotes: cells obtained before transplantation from donor or recipient. CD3+CD4+ and CD3+CD8+ populations were FACS-sorted from unstimulated pre-transplant donor and recipient cells taken from spleen or lymph nodes. Comments on this clone: Its antigen is not yet known. Base quality data are lacking; no much larger clone is found one base away.

Between the V and J ends, shortened by 3 bases and 3 bases respectively, the junction contains 8 bases. Sequences MRHNA (CDR1) and SNTAGT (CDR2) are obtained from the germline V gene. Taken from cysteine to phenylalanine, the CDR3 has 14 residues. Just CDR3 DNA is preserved here, 42 bases in frame from base 1. In this chain, TRBV6-4 is recombined with TRBJ2-2; matching of 6 bases hints at TRBD2 as the D gene. The receptor's source is a human donor who was the organ donor for an intestinal transplant. Sequenced here: unstimulated CD8+ T cells sorted from spleen or lymph node cells, sampled before transplant. The encoded CDR3 is CASSEASDTGELFF. Read as DNA, the sequence is TGTGCCAGCAGTGAAGCTAGCGACACCGGGGAGCTGTTTTTT.